This TCR beta chain appears in the sequencing data of a study of vaccination and CD4 T cells after COVID-19. In the study overall: Convalescents were six males and four females, two of them Hispanic. Overlapping SARS-CoV-2, HCoV-NL63, HCoV-OC43 and HCoV-229E spike peptides stimulated the cells.

The CDR3 sequence is 15 residues long. The V and J ends lost 5 bases and 8 bases respectively, with 19 bases between them. Germline CDR1 is MNHEY and CDR2 is SVGEGT. Worth noting for this clonotype: Its specificity is not known.

Regarding treatment: approximately nine-day PBMC culture with coronavirus spike peptide pools or control peptides (ViraFEST assay). Cultured CD4+ T-cell DNA underwent Oncomine TCR Beta short-read sequencing. TCRdb reprocessed the PCR reads via MiXCR and lists one record per CDR3 protein. Counted here are 9,500 or so distinct CDR3 sequences, 70% occurring once; the ten biggest clones make up more than 35%. The sequenced material came from CD4+ T cells from blood, cultured in vitro. The receptor's source is a human donor who had recovered from COVID-19. The V gene is TRBV6-2 or TRBV6-3, the J gene TRBJ2-1; D is possibly TRBD1 (7 bases). The CDR3 is CASSPEGRGVDEQFF. In DNA form, the CDR3 reads TGTGCCAGCAGTCCTGAAGGCAGGGGGGTCGATGAGCAGTTCTTC.